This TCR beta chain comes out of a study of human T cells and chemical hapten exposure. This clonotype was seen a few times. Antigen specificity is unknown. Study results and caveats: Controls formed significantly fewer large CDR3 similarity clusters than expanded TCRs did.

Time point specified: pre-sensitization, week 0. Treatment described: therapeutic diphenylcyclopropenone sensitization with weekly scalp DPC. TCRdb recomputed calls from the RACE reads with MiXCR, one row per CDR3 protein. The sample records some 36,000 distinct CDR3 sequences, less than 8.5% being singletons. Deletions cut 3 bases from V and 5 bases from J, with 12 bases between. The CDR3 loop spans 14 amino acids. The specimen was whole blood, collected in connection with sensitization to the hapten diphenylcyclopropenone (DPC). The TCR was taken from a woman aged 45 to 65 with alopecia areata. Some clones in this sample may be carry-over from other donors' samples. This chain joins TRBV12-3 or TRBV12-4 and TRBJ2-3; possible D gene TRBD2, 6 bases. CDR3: CASSFGGRGDTQYF. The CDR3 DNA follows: TGTGCCAGCAGTTTTGGTGGGCGGGGAGATACGCAGTATTTT.